These 14 T cell receptor beta chains were sequenced from one sample in a study of T cells in localized non-small cell lung cancer. Assay used: immunoSEQ multiplex PCR; TCRdb lists only in-frame clones, some missing. The sample carries just under 80,000 clones, 80% recorded once. The source was peripheral blood, collected before any cancer treatment. Receptor source: a female donor of 60 years or more with stage I lung adenocarcinoma.

CDR3: CASSILWPLVNYGYTF. DNA for the CDR3: TGTGCCAGCAGCATCTTATGGCCCTTAGTCAACTATGGCTACACCTTC. The rearrangement uses TRBV7-9 and TRBJ1-2; no clear D gene. Trimming removed 5 bases from V and 2 bases from J, with 18 bases in between. The length of the CDR3 is 16 residues. CDR1 SEHNR and CDR2 FQNEAQ come from the germline V gene (reference sequence).

The table lists this clone with a count of one. The rearrangement uses TRBV7-2 and TRBJ2-1; 9 nucleotides agree with TRBD2. Germline V gives CDR1 SGHTA, CDR2 FQGNSA. The CDR3 runs to 15 residues. J gave up 6 bases and V 5 bases, and 8 bases lay outside the gene matches. Written as DNA, the CDR3 is TGTGCCAGCAGCAAGACTAGCGGTGCCGCCAATGAGCAGTTCTTC. Translation gives CASSKTSGAANEQFF.

As for this clone: This same CDR3 is encoded by further DNA sequences in the sample. V and J are TRBV12-5 and TRBJ1-3, with 8 nucleotides matching TRBD1. CDR3 length: 13 residues. The junction had 1 base not matched to a gene; V was cut back by 5 bases and J by 4 bases. Germline values: CDR1 LGHNT, CDR2 FRNRAP. DNA for the CDR3: TGTGCTAGTGGTCAGGGGGCCGGAAACACCATATATTTT. It specifies CASGQGAGNTIYF.

The J gene is TRBJ1-1, the V gene TRBV5-5; D is uncertain. V lost 1 base, J lost 0 bases, and 7 bases lay in between. This CDR3 spans 14 amino acids. The V gene's germline CDR1 is SGHKS and CDR2 YYEKEE (reference sequence). CDR3 amino acids: CASSLSSVNTEAFF. The CDR3, as DNA: TGTGCCAGCAGCTTGAGTTCCGTGAACACTGAAGCTTTCTTT.

The chain is built from TRBV2 and TRBJ2-3, with TRBD2 matching over 9 bases. Germline CDR1 and CDR2: SNHLY and FYNNEI. V gave up 1 base and J gave up 4 bases; unmatched junction bases: 0. The CDR3 is 14 amino acids. As DNA, the CDR3 is TGTGCCAGCAGTGAAGTAGCGGGAGCAGATACGCAGTATTTT. Amino acid sequence: CASSEVAGADTQYF.

The genes are TRBV6-1 and TRBJ1-1; D uncertain. The germline CDR1 and CDR2 sequences are MNHNS and SASEGT. V lost 4 bases to trimming and J lost 6 bases, with 6 bases between them. This CDR3 contains 11 residues. CDR3 nucleotide sequence: TGTGCCAGCAGTGGCGATCCTGAAGCTTTCTTT. Translated, it gives CASSGDPEAFF.

The sample holds one count of this clone. This chain uses TRBV5-4 with TRBJ2-3, with D hard to call. V dropped 4 bases and J dropped 2 bases, with 17 bases sitting between them. Germline values: CDR1 SGHNT, CDR2 YYREEE (reference sequence). The CDR3 runs 16 residues. The chain's CDR3 is CASSRRRGENTDTQYF. CDR3 in DNA: TGTGCCAGCAGCCGCCGCCGCGGCGAAAACACAGATACGCAGTATTTT.

A single count supports this clone. Other DNA variants within this sample encode the same CDR3. The V call is TRBV10-3, the J call TRBJ1-1; TRBD1 is a possible D gene (6 bases). This CDR3 is built from 14 residues. Trimming pared 6 bases from V and 1 base from J, leaving 12 bases between. Germline loops: CDR1 ENHRY, CDR2 SYGVKD. The CDR3 DNA sequence: TGTGCCATCAGCTTACAGGGCCAGAACACTGAAGCTTTCTTT. As protein: CAISLQGQNTEAFF.

This sequence joins TRBV10-3 and TRBJ2-3; possibly TRBD2 for D (6 bases). This CDR3 spans 15 amino acids. Germline CDR1 ENHRY, CDR2 SYGVKD. V was trimmed by 5 bases and J by 1 base, leaving 13 bases between them. The CDR3, as DNA: TGTGCCATCAGTCCTTCGGCTAGCGGCACAGATACGCAGTATTTT. Translation gives CAISPSASGTDTQYF.

The chain is built from TRBV5-1 and TRBJ1-5, with unresolved D. Germline V lookup: CDR1 SGHRS, CDR2 YFSETQ. Trimming pared 0 bases from V and 0 bases from J, leaving 7 bases between. The CDR3 sequence is 15 residues long. For the CDR3, the DNA is TGCGCCAGCAGCTTGGATGGCAATAGCAATCAGCCCCAGCATTTT. It yields the protein CASSLDGNSNQPQHF.

The gene calls are TRBV5-1 and TRBJ1-1, with 7 bases matching TRBD1. V trimming: 0 bases; J trimming: 0 bases; junction bases outside the gene matches: 8. Germline V gene data show CDR1 as SGHRS and CDR2 as YFSETQ. There are 17 residues in the CDR3. The CDR3 is CASSLGQGGGLNTEAFF. CDR3 coding DNA: TGCGCCAGCAGCTTGGGACAGGGAGGGGGATTGAACACTGAAGCTTTCTTT.

The rearrangement uses TRBV7-3 and TRBJ2-1, with D possibly being TRBD1 or TRBD2 (5 bases each). CDR1 is SGHTA and CDR2 is FQGTGA in the germline V gene. The CDR3 totals 14 residues. Trimming pared 4 bases from V and 7 bases from J, leaving 14 bases between. In DNA, the CDR3 is TGTGCCAGCAGCTCATTTAGAGGGGCAAATGAGCAGTTCTTC. It is translated as CASSSFRGANEQFF. The full variable domain, its missing parts supplied by reference TRBV7-3 and TRBJ2-1, is GAGVSQTPSNKVTEKGKYVELRCDPISGHTALYWYRQSLGQGPEFLIYFQGTGAADDSGLPNDRFFAVRPEGSVSTLKIQRTERGDSAVYLCASSSFRGANEQFFGPGTRLTVL.

In its sample, this clone was seen a few times. The chain is built from TRBV27 and TRBJ1-1; D is unresolved. From germline, CDR1 is MNHEY and CDR2 SMNVEV (reference sequence). Deletions cut 2 bases from V and 2 bases from J, with 0 bases between. CDR3 length: 11 amino acids. CDR3 sequence reads: CASSLNTEAFF. CDR3 DNA sequence: TGTGCCAGCAGTTTAAACACTGAAGCTTTCTTT.

This sequence joins TRBV7-9 and TRBJ2-7; 8 bases are a match to TRBD1. The CDR3 spans 17 residues. CDR1 and CDR2 from the germline V gene are SEHNR and FQNEAQ (reference sequence). V shed 1 base and J 0 bases; nucleotides not matched to a gene: 8. The chain's CDR3 is CASSLGTGGLSSYEQYF. DNA of the CDR3: TGTGCCAGCAGCTTAGGAACAGGGGGACTCAGCTCCTACGAGCAGTACTTC. Looking up the rest from reference TRBV7-9 and TRBJ2-7 gives the full variable domain: DTGVSQNPRHKITKRGQNVTFRCDPISEHNRLYWYRQTLGQGPEFLTYFQNEAQLEKSRLLSDRFSAERPKGSFSTLEIQRTEQGDSAMYLCASSLGTGGLSSYEQYFGPGTRLTVT.